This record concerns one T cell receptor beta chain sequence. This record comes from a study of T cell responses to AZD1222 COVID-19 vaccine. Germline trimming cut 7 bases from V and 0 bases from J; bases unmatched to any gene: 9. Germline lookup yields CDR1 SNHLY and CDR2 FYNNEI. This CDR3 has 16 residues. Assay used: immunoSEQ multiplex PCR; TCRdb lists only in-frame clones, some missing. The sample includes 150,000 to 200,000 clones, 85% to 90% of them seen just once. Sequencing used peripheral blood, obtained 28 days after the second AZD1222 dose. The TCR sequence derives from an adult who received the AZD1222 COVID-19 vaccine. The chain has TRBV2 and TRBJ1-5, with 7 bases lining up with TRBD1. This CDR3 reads CASNRFQGDSNQPQHF. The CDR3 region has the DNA TGTGCCAGCAACAGATTCCAGGGGGATAGCAATCAGCCCCAGCATTTT.